This T cell receptor beta chain appears in the sequencing data of a study of cytomegalovirus exposure and HLA in healthy donors. Study information: Falling in the Caucasian-associated ancestry cluster were approximately 84% of approximately 410 genotyped donors.

Notes on the study in general: More clonal expansion characterized HLA-associated TCR beta chains than equally common others in a later analysis. According to reports, the classifier identified cytomegalovirus status with high specificity and sensitivity.

In the case of this clone: Its specificity is not known.

Vbeta (60) and Jbeta (13) primers were used in the PCR. The data were produced by immunoSEQ multiplex PCR, yet TCRdb's version contains in-frame clones alone and is incomplete. The sample yields about 130,000 clones, about 82% seen once. The CDR3 has 13 amino acids. V was cut by 4 bases and J by 8 bases, with 12 bases left in between. Germline V lookup: CDR1 ENHRY, CDR2 SYGVKD. The clonotype originates from a boy aged 5-17 years in good health and CMV-seronegative. Sequencing was performed on PBMCs. This chain joins TRBV10-3 and TRBJ2-1; D not resolved. CDR3 residues: CAISVSPAYEQFF. In DNA, the CDR3 is TGTGCCATCAGTGTTAGTCCTGCCTATGAGCAGTTCTTC.